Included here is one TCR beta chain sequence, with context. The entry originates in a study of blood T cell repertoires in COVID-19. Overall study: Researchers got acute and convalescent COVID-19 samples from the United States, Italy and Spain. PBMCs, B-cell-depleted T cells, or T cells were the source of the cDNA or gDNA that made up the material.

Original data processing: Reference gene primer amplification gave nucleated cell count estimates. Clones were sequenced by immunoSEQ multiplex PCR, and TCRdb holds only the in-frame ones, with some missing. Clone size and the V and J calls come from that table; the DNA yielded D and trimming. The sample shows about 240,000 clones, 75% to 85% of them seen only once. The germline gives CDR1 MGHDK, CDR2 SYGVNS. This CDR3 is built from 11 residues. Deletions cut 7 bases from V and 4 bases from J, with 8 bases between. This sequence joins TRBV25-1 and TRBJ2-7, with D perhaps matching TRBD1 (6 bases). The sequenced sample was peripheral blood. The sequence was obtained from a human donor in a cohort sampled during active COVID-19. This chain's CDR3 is CASIRGYEQYF. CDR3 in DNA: TGTGCCAGCATCAGGGGTTACGAGCAGTACTTC.